This passage covers 30 T cell receptor beta chains from one sample sequenced in a study of Graves' ophthalmopathy and Graves' hyperthyroidism listed by TCRdb under 2018. The sequencer listed for this sample is Illumina HiSeq 2000. For repertoire sequencing, TCR beta CDR3 regions were amplified from RNA transcripts. HTBI primers and the Qiagen OneStep RT-PCR kit were used in a first-round RT-PCR, which was followed by a second-round multiplex PCR, size selection and purification. The public reads were quality trimmed at Q25 with fastp and then assembled into clones with MiXCR by TCRdb, keeping productive beta chains. Every distinct CDR3 protein forms one entry, paired with its most common genes and DNA. The sample yields about 500,000 distinct CDR3 sequences; 13% to 15% were counted once. The top ten clonotypes cover more than 8.5% of the sample. Sequencing used blood. These receptors were obtained from a woman in her 30s with Graves' ophthalmopathy. Donor details come from another sample of the same person, matched by shared clones.

The genes are TRBV9 and TRBJ2-3; no definite D call. The germline CDR1 and CDR2 sequences are SGDLS and YYNGEE. The V end lost 7 bases, the J end lost 2 bases, and 14 bases lay between the germline ends. The CDR3 sequence is 14 residues long. CDR3 sequence reads: CASLTRRSTDTQYF. In DNA, the CDR3 is TGTGCCAGCCTCACGCGGAGATCCACAGATACGCAGTATTTT.

At least ten counts were recorded for this clonotype. The J gene is TRBJ1-1, the V gene TRBV19; D perhaps matches TRBD1 (5 bases). The V gene lost 6 bases and the J gene lost 5 bases, with 10 bases spanning the gap. The CDR3 runs 12 residues. Germline loops: CDR1 LNHDA, CDR2 SQIVND (reference sequence). CDR3 DNA sequence: TGTGCCAGTAGGGGGGAAGGGACTGAAGCTTTCTTT. Its protein is CASRGEGTEAFF.

This clonotype was seen a handful of times. V gene TRBV3-1 combines with J gene TRBJ2-7; TRBD2 matches at 12 bases. Germline CDR1 is LGHDT and CDR2 is YNNKEL (reference sequence). V shed 6 bases, J shed 2 bases, and the junction held 17 bases outside the gene matches. The CDR3 spans 19 residues. For the CDR3, the DNA is TGTGCCAGCAGTCCCACAAGCCTCCGGACTAGCGGGGACCCCTACGAGCAGTACTTC. It is translated as CASSPTSLRTSGDPYEQYF.

This clonotype was seen many times. The chain employs TRBV5-1 and TRBJ2-7; D is unclear. Germline CDR1 SGHRS, CDR2 YFSETQ. The CDR3 totals 15 residues. The V end lost 4 bases, the J end lost 1 base, and 15 bases lay between the germline ends. The chain's CDR3 is CASSPKDRRSYEQYF. In DNA, the CDR3 is TGCGCCAGCAGCCCAAAGGACCGCCGGTCCTACGAGCAGTACTTC.

This clonotype was recorded many times. The chain is built from TRBV6-1 and TRBJ2-7, with D maybe TRBD2 (6 bases). Looked up from germline, CDR1 is MNHNS and CDR2 is SASEGT. Trimming cost V 9 bases and J 2 bases, with 14 bases left between them. The CDR3 spans 13 residues. CDR3 amino acids: CARPFGGAYEQYF. The DNA of the CDR3 is TGTGCCAGACCCTTCGGGGGAGCCTACGAGCAGTACTTC.

This clonotype has at least ten counts. V is TRBV19 and J is TRBJ2-7, with D perhaps assigned TRBD1 or TRBD2 (6 bases each). V was pared by 5 bases and J by 4 bases, with 12 bases between. The CDR3 consists of 13 residues. Germline V gives CDR1 LNHDA, CDR2 SQIVND (reference sequence). The CDR3 here is CASSGGLPYEQYF. Here the CDR3 DNA reads TGTGCCAGTAGTGGGGGGCTACCGTACGAGCAGTACTTC.

In its sample, this clonotype was seen many times. The chain recombines TRBV15 with TRBJ1-2; a weak D match, TRBD1 (5 bases). With 3 bases removed from V and 5 bases from J, the gap between germline ends came to 10 bases. Germline values: CDR1 LNHNV, CDR2 YYDKDF (reference sequence). CDR3 size: 13 residues. The CDR3 protein is CATSSREGYGYTF. Written as DNA, the CDR3 is TGTGCCACCAGCAGCAGGGAGGGTTATGGCTACACCTTC.

At least ten counts were recorded for this clonotype. The rearrangement uses TRBV30 and TRBJ1-5; TRBD1 matches 10 bases. CDR1 is GTSNPN, CDR2 SVGIG, per germline (reference sequence). J lost 7 bases, V lost 2 bases, and 5 bases had no gene match. The CDR3 has 14 amino acids. The CDR3 here is CAWSHGTGDQPQHF. CDR3 DNA sequence: TGTGCCTGGAGTCATGGGACAGGGGACCAGCCCCAGCATTTT. The full variable domain, its missing parts supplied by reference TRBV30 and TRBJ1-5, is SQTIHQWPATLVQPVGSPLSLECTVEGTSNPNLYWYRQAAGRGLQLLFYSVGIGQISSEVPQNLSASRPQDRQFILSSKKLLLSDSGFYLCAWSHGTGDQPQHFGDGTRLSIL.

This clonotype was detected many times. CDR3 coding DNA: TGTGCCAGCAGTGAGATGGACAGCAATCAGCCCCAGCATTTT. Translating gives CASSEMDSNQPQHF. The rearrangement links TRBV2 to TRBJ1-5; D ambiguous. V was trimmed by 3 bases and J by 1 base, leaving 7 bases between them. The CDR3 length is 14 residues. CDR1 SNHLY and CDR2 FYNNEI come from the germline V gene.

The chain links TRBV2 to TRBJ1-2, with 8 bases fitting TRBD1. Germline V gives CDR1 SNHLY, CDR2 FYNNEI. The V segment lost 4 bases and the J segment 7 bases; nucleotides outside the gene matches: 14. The CDR3 length is 16 residues. The CDR3 coding sequence is TGTGCCAGCAGTGCCGGACAGGGAAGGAAGTTTTCTGGCTACACCTTC. The encoded protein is CASSAGQGRKFSGYTF.

This clonotype was seen ten or more times. This sequence joins TRBV11-2 and TRBJ1-3; D remains ambiguous. The CDR3 extends over 14 amino acids. Germline CDR1 is SGHAT and CDR2 is FQNNGV. The ends were cut back, 5 bases at V and 4 bases at J, with 12 bases in the middle. This CDR3 reads CASSLTVYGNTIYF. DNA for the CDR3: TGTGCCAGCAGCCTAACAGTATACGGAAACACCATATATTTT.

This clonotype was seen at least ten times. The genes are TRBV11-2 and TRBJ2-2, with 11 nucleotides matching TRBD2. After removal of 4 bases from V and 4 bases from J, the junction contained 8 bases not matched to a gene. This CDR3 has 17 residues. The germline V gene has CDR1 SGHAT and CDR2 FQNNGV. The DNA of the CDR3 is TGTGCCAGCAGCTCCTACGGGACTAGCGGCACCACCGGGGAGCTGTTTTTT. It yields the protein CASSSYGTSGTTGELFF.

This clonotype was detected ten times or more. Likely a read error: the CDR3 ends without its conserved phenylalanine or tryptophan. Because the CDR3's place on the DNA is in doubt, the DNA is left out and the CDR3 is given as listed by TCRdb. CDR3 region: CASSLDDVEYL. The V call is TRBV7-6, the J call TRBJ2-7. The germline V gene has CDR1 SGHVS and CDR2 FNYEAQ. With termini counted, the CDR3 has 11 amino acids.

This clonotype was recorded at least ten times. The CDR3 sequence is CASGTGQGTNQPQHF. For the CDR3, the DNA is TGTGCCAGCGGGACCGGACAGGGGACCAATCAGCCCCAGCATTTT. The J gene is TRBJ1-5, the V gene TRBV28, with TRBD1 identical over 9 bases. Per germline, CDR1 MDHEN and CDR2 SYDVKM. Trimming at V came to 8 bases and at J to 3 bases, leaving 8 bases not matched to a gene. The CDR3 runs to 15 residues.

There are many counts of this clonotype. One base away lies a much larger clone, so this may be a sequencing read error. The chain has TRBV11-2 and TRBJ2-5; D is uncertain. The V and J ends lost 2 bases and 5 bases respectively, with 6 bases between them. This CDR3 region has 12 residues. Germline-derived CDR1 and CDR2 are SGHAT and FQNNGV. The CDR3 loop is CASSLNGETQYF. The CDR3 DNA reads TGTGCCAGCAGCTTAAACGGGGAGACCCAGTACTTC.

The V and J genes are TRBV30 and TRBJ2-7; 7 bases are a match to TRBD1. CDR1 and CDR2 (germline): GTSNPN, SVGIG (reference sequence). The CDR3 spans 14 residues. Trimming removed 3 bases from V and 3 bases from J; junction bases left unmatched: 8. CDR3: CAWSPGGQVYEQYF. The CDR3 nucleotides are TGTGCCTGGAGCCCAGGCGGACAGGTCTACGAGCAGTACTTC.

This sequence joins TRBV11-2 and TRBJ1-5; possibly TRBD1 for D (5 bases). CDR3 length: 15 amino acids. The germline V and J ends were trimmed by 5 bases and 3 bases, with 14 bases remaining between them. Germline V gene sequence: CDR1 SGHAT, CDR2 FQNNGV. CDR3 sequence reads: CASSPTPGSNQPQHF. The CDR3 DNA reads as TGTGCCAGCAGCCCCACCCCAGGGTCCAATCAGCCCCAGCATTTT. The whole variable domain, remainder taken from reference TRBV11-2 and TRBJ1-5, is EAGVAQSPRYKIIEKRQSVAFWCNPISGHATLYWYQQILGQGPKLLIQFQNNGVVDDSQLPKDRFSAERLKGVDSTLKIQPAKLEDSAVYLCASSPTPGSNQPQHFGDGTRLSIL.

The rearrangement links TRBV6-1 to TRBJ2-7; D unresolved. The CDR3 runs 11 residues. The V and J ends lost 7 bases and 3 bases respectively, with 7 bases between them. Per germline, CDR1 MNHNS and CDR2 SASEGT. Written as DNA, the CDR3 is TGTGCCAGCACGGGTCACTACGAGCAGTACTTC. Protein product: CASTGHYEQYF.

At least ten counts were recorded for this clonotype. V and J are TRBV19 and TRBJ1-5; perhaps TRBD1 as D (5 bases). Deletions cut 5 bases from V and 7 bases from J, with 21 bases between. Germline loops: CDR1 LNHDA, CDR2 SQIVND (reference sequence). This CDR3 has 16 amino acids. The CDR3 nucleotides read TGTGCCAGTAGTGCCTCCCGGGGCCCGAGTCAGCAGCCCCAGCATTTT. This sequence encodes CASSASRGPSQQPQHF. The whole variable domain, remainder taken from reference TRBV19 and TRBJ1-5, is DGGITQSPKYLFRKEGQNVTLSCEQNLNHDAMYWYRQDPGQGLRLIYYSQIVNDFQKGDIAEGYSVSREKKESFPLTVTSAQKNPTAFYLCASSASRGPSQQPQHFGDGTRLSIL.

This clonotype was counted at least ten times. The rearrangement links TRBV6-1 to TRBJ1-6, with 8 positions matching TRBD1. CDR3 length: 15 residues. Germline CDR1 reads MNHNS; CDR2 reads SASEGT. The J segment lost 5 bases and the V segment lost 6 bases, leaving 6 bases of the junction unmatched. The CDR3 DNA reads TGTGCCAGCAGCCCGGACAGGGCGCATAATTCACCCCTCCACTTT. Amino acid sequence: CASSPDRAHNSPLHF.

The V gene is TRBV12-3 or TRBV12-4, the J gene TRBJ1-1, with no clear D. The CDR3 totals 9 residues. V lost 10 bases and J lost 11, with 11 bases in between. This CDR3 is CATFLGAFF. CDR3 nucleotide sequence: TGTGCCACGTTCTTAGGGGCTTTCTTT.

This clonotype was seen ten or more times. This sequence joins TRBV6-4 and TRBJ2-7; a weak D match, TRBD2 (6 bases). This CDR3 spans 13 amino acids. Germline-derived CDR1 and CDR2 are MRHNA and SNTAGT. The V end was cut by 5 bases, the J end by 9 bases, with 17 bases between. The CDR3 sequence is CASSYGREGWQYF. DNA for the CDR3: TGTGCCAGCAGTTACGGGCGGGAAGGATGGCAGTACTTC.

This clonotype was found many times. The chain uses TRBV12-3 or TRBV12-4 and TRBJ1-2; 9 nucleotides match TRBD1. The CDR3 extends over 12 amino acids. V shed 4 bases and J 13 bases; nucleotides not matched to a gene: 7. The CDR3 nucleotides read TGTGCCAGCAGTTCCGGGACAGGGAACTGCACCTTC. It translates to CASSSGTGNCTF.

This clonotype occurred once. A read error is likely, as this CDR3 ends without the conserved phenylalanine or tryptophan. The DNA is left out, because the CDR3 cannot be placed on it with certainty; the CDR3 is given as TCRdb lists it. The chain joins TRBV6-1 to TRBJ1-1; the table's D call TRBD1 went unverified against the DNA. The germline V gene has CDR1 MNHNS and CDR2 SASEGT. 14 amino acids form the CDR3, both terminal residues included. The CDR3 protein is CASSENWGDTEAFV.

The chain uses TRBV14 and TRBJ2-5; D gene unclear. The germline V gene has CDR1 SGHDN and CDR2 FVKESK. The CDR3 is 15 residues long. V lost 1 base and J 1 base, leaving 10 bases between the germline ends. In DNA, the CDR3 is TGTGCCAGCAGCCAAGGAGTCTTACCCCAAGAGACCCAGTACTTC. Translating it yields CASSQGVLPQETQYF. The variable domain in full, with the rest retrieved from reference TRBV14 and TRBJ2-5, is EAGVTQFPSHSVIEKGQTVTLRCDPISGHDNLYWYRRVMGKEIKFLLHFVKESKQDESGMPNNRFLAERTGGTYSTLKVQPAELEDSGVYFCASSQGVLPQETQYFGPGTRLLVL.

The chain is built from TRBV4-1 and TRBJ1-1, with 10 positions matching TRBD1. Germline CDR1 and CDR2: MGHRA and YSYEKL. With V trimmed by 3 bases and J by 1 base, 5 bases remained unmatched. The length of the CDR3 is 16 residues. The CDR3 spells CASSHDRGRTNTEAFF. The DNA for the CDR3 is TGCGCCAGCAGCCACGACAGGGGGCGGACGAACACTGAAGCTTTCTTT.

This clonotype was seen many times. The chain employs TRBV25-1 and TRBJ1-1, with D possibly TRBD1 on 6 matching bases. Germline CDR1 MGHDK, CDR2 SYGVNS. V was pared by 5 bases and J by 1 base, with 32 bases between. The CDR3 runs 21 residues. The CDR3 protein is CASSTIQGQVFKPERNTEAFF. The CDR3 coding sequence is TGTGCCAGCAGTACTATACAGGGTCAGGTCTTTAAGCCAGAACGGAACACTGAAGCTTTCTTT.

This clonotype was recorded at least ten times. The V and J genes are TRBV28 and TRBJ1-6, with 7 positions matching TRBD1. V trimming: 3 bases; J trimming: 7 bases; junction bases outside the gene matches: 6. Per the germline V gene, CDR1 is MDHEN and CDR2 is SYDVKM. This CDR3 contains 15 residues. The CDR3 reads CASSLPDRRNSPLHF. CDR3 nucleotides: TGTGCCAGCAGTTTGCCGGACAGGCGGAATTCACCCCTCCACTTT.

The gene calls are TRBV30 and TRBJ1-1; TRBD1 agrees at 7 bases. The CDR3 is made up of 14 amino acids. V trimming: 3 bases; J trimming: 0 bases; junction bases outside the gene matches: 4. Germline CDR1 GTSNPN, CDR2 SVGIG (reference sequence). The CDR3 nucleotides read TGTGCCTGGAGCAAGGGACAGATGAACACTGAAGCTTTCTTT. Amino acids: CAWSKGQMNTEAFF.

This clonotype came up many times. This may come from a read error, since a much larger clone is one base off. V gene TRBV28 combines with J gene TRBJ1-1, with 9 bases that match TRBD1. The J segment lost 2 bases and the V segment lost 4 bases, leaving 8 bases of the junction unmatched. CDR3 size: 16 residues. In germline, CDR1 is MDHEN, CDR2 SYDVKM. The CDR3 region has the DNA TGTGCCAGCAGTTGGACAGGGGAGGGTCTTAACACTGAAGCTTTCTTT. It specifies CASSWTGEGLNTEAFF.